This entry lists 13 T cell receptor beta chains sequenced from one sample in a study of T cells in Graves' hyperthyroidism and ophthalmopathy. TCR beta CDR3 regions were amplified from RNA transcripts. HTBI primers drove first-round RT-PCR of the TCR CDR3. TCRdb used MiXCR to reprocess the multiplex PCR reads, holding one entry per CDR3 protein. The sample yields more than 650,000 distinct CDR3 sequences, 12% to 15% seen once. Sequenced sample: blood. The receptors originated from a woman under 30 with Graves' hyperthyroidism.

In this sample, this clonotype turned up once. The chain uses TRBV6-1 and TRBJ2-1; D may be TRBD2 (6 bases). V was cut by 6 bases and J by 7 bases, with 19 bases left in between. Per the germline V gene, CDR1 is MNHNS and CDR2 is SASEGT. This CDR3 spans 15 amino acids. CDR3 bases: TGTGCCAGCAGCCCGGGAATGGGAGGCTGGAATGAGCAGTTCTTC. As protein: CASSPGMGGWNEQFF.

The chain couples TRBV24-1 to TRBJ2-1, with a weak D call TRBD2 (5 bases). Germline CDR1 KGHDR, CDR2 SFDVKD. Trimming removed 1 base from V and 4 bases from J, with 7 bases in between. The CDR3 length is 14 residues. The CDR3 DNA sequence: TGTGCCACCAGTGATTTCCCGGGGTACAATGAGCAGTTCTTC. Residues: CATSDFPGYNEQFF.

The chain has TRBV15 and TRBJ2-7; maybe TRBD1 (6 bases). Germline V lookup: CDR1 LNHNV, CDR2 YYDKDF (reference sequence). V lost 3 bases and J lost 4, with 13 bases in between. The CDR3 is 14 residues long. Written as DNA, the CDR3 is TGTGCCACCAGCAGTTCGGACAGAATTTACGAGCAGTACTTC. This encodes CATSSSDRIYEQYF.

The gene calls are TRBV12-5 and TRBJ2-3; D is perhaps TRBD1 (5 bases). Between the trimmed V and J ends, which lost 6 bases and 0 bases, there was a span of 13 bases. This CDR3 is built from 15 residues. Germline CDR1 and CDR2: LGHNT and FRNRAP. In DNA, the CDR3 is TGTGCTAGTGGCAATGGGGCAACTAGCACAGATACGCAGTATTTT. Translated, it gives CASGNGATSTDTQYF.

This clonotype was observed a few times. This chain links TRBV7-9 with TRBJ1-1; the match to TRBD1 covers 8 bases. The CDR3 totals 11 residues. Unmatched junction bases numbered 3, after V lost 5 bases and J lost 10 bases. CDR1 SEHNR and CDR2 FQNEAQ come from the germline V gene (reference sequence). The CDR3 DNA reads TGTGCCAGCAGCCCAGGGGGCAGAGCTTTCTTT. Protein sequence: CASSPGGRAFF.

The genes are TRBV4-1 and TRBJ2-3; 11 bases line up with TRBD2. This CDR3 is 16 amino acids long. CDR1 and CDR2 (germline): MGHRA, YSYEKL. J gave up 8 bases and V 1 base, and 8 bases lay outside the gene matches. CDR3 region: CASSQGLAGSQSTQYF. In DNA, the CDR3 is TGCGCCAGCAGCCAAGGACTAGCGGGATCTCAGTCTACGCAGTATTTT.

This clonotype is labeled medium-sized. The chain joins TRBV7-2 to TRBJ2-2; D ambiguous. The CDR3 extends over 12 amino acids. Germline CDR1 and CDR2: SGHTA and FQGNSA. Trimming pared 2 bases from V and 7 bases from J, leaving 5 bases between. CDR3 DNA: TGTGCCAGCAGCTTAATCAGCGGGGAGCTGTTTTTT. It is translated as CASSLISGELFF.

Many counts were recorded for this clonotype. The V call is TRBV2, the J call TRBJ2-2; TRBD1 aligns across 9 bases. CDR3 length: 13 residues. The V gene's germline CDR1 is SNHLY and CDR2 FYNNEI. The V and J ends lost 6 bases and 4 bases, in that order; junction bases with no gene match: 0. The DNA for the CDR3 is TGTGCCAGCAGGGGACAGGGCACCGGGGAGCTGTTTTTT. Translated, it gives CASRGQGTGELFF.

The table lists this clonotype with a few counts. This chain connects TRBV6-2 or TRBV6-3 to TRBJ2-3, with 9 bases lining up with TRBD2. V gave up 0 bases and J gave up 2 bases; unmatched junction bases: 9. This CDR3 region has 18 residues. Germline lookup yields CDR1 MNHEY and CDR2 SVGEGT. CDR3 in amino acids: CASSYSSGGSEDTDTQYF. The CDR3 DNA follows: TGTGCCAGCAGTTACTCGAGCGGGGGGAGCGAAGACACAGATACGCAGTATTTT.

This clonotype was detected many times. The genes are TRBV7-2 and TRBJ2-3; D gene ambiguous. The CDR3 covers 14 residues. The V and J ends lost 0 bases and 1 base respectively, with 5 bases between them. Germline loops: CDR1 SGHTA, CDR2 FQGNSA. CDR3 sequence: CASSLARRTDTQYF. Written as DNA, the CDR3 is TGTGCCAGCAGCTTAGCTCGGCGCACAGATACGCAGTATTTT. The full variable domain, in which reference TRBV7-2 and TRBJ2-3 provide the parts outside the CDR3, is GAGVSQSPSNKVTEKGKDVELRCDPISGHTALYWYRQSLGQGLEFLIYFQGNSAPDKSGLPSDRFSAERTGGSVSTLTIQRTQQEDSAVYLCASSLARRTDTQYFGPGTRLTVL.

The chain is built from TRBV5-1 and TRBJ2-5, with 7 positions matching TRBD1. CDR3 length: 16 residues. Looked up from germline, CDR1 is SGHRS and CDR2 is YFSETQ. Trimming removed 0 bases from V and 2 bases from J; junction bases left unmatched: 7. CDR3 in amino acids: CASSLGGTVVQETQYF. Written as DNA, the CDR3 is TGCGCCAGCAGCTTGGGAGGGACAGTAGTGCAAGAGACCCAGTACTTC.

This clonotype was counted ten times or more. The chain recombines TRBV6-1 with TRBJ2-1, with D possibly called TRBD1 or TRBD2 (5 bases each). This CDR3 region has 15 residues. Trimming took 6 bases from V and 2 from J, leaving 14 bases between them. CDR1 and CDR2 from the germline V gene are MNHNS and SASEGT. DNA of the CDR3: TGTGCCAGCAGACTCGACTGGGGACCCTACAATGAGCAGTTCTTC. Its protein is CASRLDWGPYNEQFF.

This clonotype was observed a handful of times. A junction end diverges from the germline sequence, so it may reflect a read error. The rearrangement uses TRBV11-1 and TRBJ2-7; no firm D call. Germline CDR1 reads SGHAT; CDR2 reads FQDESV (reference sequence). This CDR3 has 14 residues. DNA of the CDR3: TGTGCCAGCAGCTTATGGAGTGAATCCTACAAGCAGTACTTC. This codes for CASSLWSESYKQYF.